The 31 T cell receptor beta chains below all came from one sample that was sequenced in a study of cytomegalovirus exposure and HLA in healthy donors. PCR involved 60 Vbeta and 13 Jbeta primers. TCRdb keeps only in-frame clones here, not all; method: immunoSEQ multiplex PCR. The table has about 38,000 clones, 80% to 90% seen once. Specimen: PBMCs. The receptors come from a woman between 40 and 50 years old in good health and CMV-seropositive.

The V call is TRBV5-1, the J call TRBJ1-2; 7 bases map to TRBD1. Per the germline V gene, CDR1 is SGHRS and CDR2 is YFSETQ. The trim removed 1 base at V and 7 bases at J, leaving 4 bases unmatched. The CDR3 loop spans 13 amino acids. CDR3 sequence reads: CASSLTGDFGYTF. The CDR3 bases are TGCGCCAGCAGCTTGACAGGGGATTTTGGCTACACCTTC.

This sequence joins TRBV29-1 and TRBJ2-1; D gene ambiguous. Trimming cost V 3 bases and J 4 bases, with 4 bases left between them. This CDR3 spans 11 amino acids. The germline CDR1 and CDR2 sequences are SQVTM and ANQGSEA. The CDR3 DNA reads TGCAGCGTTGATCCTTACAATGAGCAGTTCTTC. Its translation: CSVDPYNEQFF.

The table lists this clone with a count of one. V and J are TRBV18 and TRBJ1-4, with D tentatively TRBD1 (5 bases). Germline lookup yields CDR1 KGHSH and CDR2 LQKENI. The CDR3 has 15 residues. With 1 base removed from V and 0 bases from J, the gap between germline ends came to 6 bases. Here the CDR3 DNA reads TGTGCCAGCTCACCACAGGGGTCAACTAATGAAAAACTGTTTTTT. Translating it yields CASSPQGSTNEKLFF.

This sequence joins TRBV7-6 and TRBJ2-1, with 8 bases identical to TRBD1. CDR3 length: 16 amino acids. Germline lookup yields CDR1 SGHVS and CDR2 FNYEAQ. V lost 0 bases, J lost 2 bases, and 3 bases stayed unmatched. The DNA of the CDR3 is TGTGCCAGCAGCTTAGCCCAGGGGGCAGCCTACAATGAGCAGTTCTTC. This translates into CASSLAQGAAYNEQFF. The full variable domain, with the rest looked up from reference TRBV7-6 and TRBJ2-1, is GAGVSQSPRYKVTKRGQDVALRCDPISGHVSLYWYRQALGQGPEFLTYFNYEAQQDKSGLPNDRFSAERPEGSISTLTIQRTEQRDSAMYRCASSLAQGAAYNEQFFGPGTRLTVL.

V usage is TRBV6-1 and J usage is TRBJ2-3; 10 positions match TRBD2. Germline values: CDR1 MNHNS, CDR2 SASEGT. V was pared by 3 bases and J by 2 bases, with 11 bases of the junction left unmatched. The CDR3 loop spans 18 amino acids. The CDR3 coding sequence is TGTGCCAGCAGTGATCTGATAGGACTAGCGGAACCCACAGATACGCAGTATTTT. It encodes CASSDLIGLAEPTDTQYF.

The chain uses TRBV2 and TRBJ1-1; D may be TRBD1 (6 bases). CDR1 and CDR2 (germline): SNHLY, FYNNEI. Trimming pared 4 bases from V and 4 bases from J, leaving 13 bases between. The length of the CDR3 is 14 residues. Here the CDR3 reads CASSVRGEGTEAFF. CDR3 nucleotide sequence: TGTGCCAGCAGTGTGAGGGGGGAGGGCACTGAAGCTTTCTTT.

V gene TRBV4-3 combines with J gene TRBJ1-3; D gene uncertain. Trimming stripped 2 bases from V and 0 bases from J, with 8 bases between. The CDR3 runs to 15 residues. Germline CDR1 reads LGHNA; CDR2 reads YSLEER. The CDR3 region is CASSQSHRSGNTIYF. The CDR3 DNA is TGCGCCAGCAGCCAATCACACCGCTCTGGAAACACCATATATTTT.

The rearrangement joins TRBV18 to TRBJ1-5, with a possible D match to TRBD1 (5 bases). V shed 2 bases and J shed 0 bases, with 11 bases lying between them. This CDR3 region has 16 residues. Germline assignment: CDR1 KGHSH and CDR2 LQKENI. The CDR3 bases are TGTGCCAGCTCACCATTACCACAGGTTAGCAATCAGCCCCAGCATTTT. Its translation: CASSPLPQVSNQPQHF.

The gene calls are TRBV7-6 and TRBJ1-6; D call uncertain. The CDR3 loop spans 13 amino acids. CDR1 SGHVS and CDR2 FNYEAQ come from the germline V gene. V was trimmed by 5 bases and J by 13 bases, leaving 15 bases between them. The CDR3 DNA reads as TGTGCCAGCAGCGCCTCGGAGGGCGTCCCCCTCCACTTT. Translation gives CASSASEGVPLHF. Looking up the rest from reference TRBV7-6 and TRBJ1-6 gives the full variable domain: GAGVSQSPRYKVTKRGQDVALRCDPISGHVSLYWYRQALGQGPEFLTYFNYEAQQDKSGLPNDRFSAERPEGSISTLTIQRTEQRDSAMYRCASSASEGVPLHFGNGTRLTVT.

The chain carries TRBV7-2 and TRBJ1-5; D might be TRBD1 (5 bases). Germline V lookup: CDR1 SGHTA, CDR2 FQGNSA. V lost 5 bases, J lost 5 bases, and 10 bases lay in between. The CDR3 is 13 amino acids. The DNA for the CDR3 is TGTGCCAGCAGCCCCGACAGAGATCAGCCCCAGCATTTT. Amino acids: CASSPDRDQPQHF.

V gene TRBV5-1 combines with J gene TRBJ2-7, with a weak D call TRBD1 (8 bases). This CDR3 is built from 14 residues. V was trimmed by 3 bases and J by 5 bases, leaving 15 bases between them. Germline V gene data show CDR1 as SGHRS and CDR2 as YFSETQ. The CDR3 bases are TGCGCCAGCAGCTGGGGGGGGACAGGCGACGAGCAGTACTTC. This translates into CASSWGGTGDEQYF.

This chain joins TRBV11-2 and TRBJ2-3, with D perhaps matching TRBD2 (6 bases). V lost 5 bases to trimming and J lost 4 bases, with 13 bases between them. CDR1 SGHAT and CDR2 FQNNGV come from the germline V gene. The CDR3 is 14 amino acids. CDR3 loop: CASSKLALPDTQYF. As DNA, the CDR3 is TGTGCCAGCAGCAAACTAGCCCTCCCAGATACGCAGTATTTT.

The chain links TRBV28 to TRBJ1-5; tentatively, D is TRBD1 (6 bases). In germline, CDR1 is MDHEN, CDR2 SYDVKM. This CDR3 comprises 15 residues. Trimming took off 4 bases at V and 7 bases at J, with 17 bases between the two ends. CDR3 bases: TGTGCCAGCAGTTGGCTCGACAGGCTAAACCAGCCCCAGCATTTT. It specifies CASSWLDRLNQPQHF.

The chain recombines TRBV18 with TRBJ2-7, with TRBD1 matching 8 bases. Germline CDR1 is KGHSH and CDR2 is LQKENI. CDR3 length: 16 amino acids. With V trimmed by 2 bases and J by 4 bases, 10 bases remained unmatched. The CDR3 DNA is TGTGCCAGCTCACCAACGTTTAGGACAGGGAGGTACGAGCAGTACTTC. Amino acids: CASSPTFRTGRYEQYF.

This chain connects TRBV5-1 to TRBJ1-1, with D perhaps matching TRBD1 (6 bases). This CDR3 has 15 residues. Trimming took 0 bases from V and 4 from J, leaving 13 bases between them. Germline loops: CDR1 SGHRS, CDR2 YFSETQ. The CDR3 nucleotides read TGCGCCAGCAGCTTGGTGTCCGGCAGGGGCACTGAAGCTTTCTTT. It codes for CASSLVSGRGTEAFF.

The chain couples TRBV5-4 to TRBJ2-2; D unresolved. V lost 1 base and J 2 bases, leaving 6 bases between the germline ends. Germline-derived CDR1 and CDR2 are SGHNT and YYREEE (reference sequence). This CDR3 region has 14 residues. The CDR3 DNA reads TGTGCCAGCAGCTTGCTCAGAAACACCGGGGAGCTGTTTTTT. This translates into CASSLLRNTGELFF.

CDR3 sequence (DNA): TGTGCCAGCAGTCCAACCGGGACACACTACGAGCAGTACTTC. It yields the protein CASSPTGTHYEQYF. This chain connects TRBV11-2 to TRBJ2-7; tentative D call: TRBD1 (6 bases). The germline V and J ends were trimmed by 6 bases and 3 bases, with 15 bases remaining between them. Germline V gives CDR1 SGHAT, CDR2 FQNNGV. CDR3 length: 14 amino acids.

The rearrangement uses TRBV5-4 and TRBJ1-2; a possible D gene is TRBD1 (6 bases). The germline V gene encodes CDR1 SGHNT and CDR2 YYREEE (reference sequence). The CDR3 extends over 15 amino acids. V was pared by 4 bases and J by 4 bases, with 17 bases between. The CDR3 here is CASSPYLDSPYGYTF. The CDR3, as DNA: TGTGCCAGCAGCCCCTACCTGGACAGCCCCTATGGCTACACCTTC.

This chain links TRBV14 with TRBJ2-2; no clear D gene. Trimming stripped 4 bases from V and 1 base from J, with 10 bases between. The CDR3 runs 15 residues. Germline CDR1 is SGHDN and CDR2 is FVKESK. As DNA, the CDR3 is TGTGCCAGCAGCCTCCGGGTCCAGAACACCGGGGAGCTGTTTTTT. This sequence encodes CASSLRVQNTGELFF.

This clone was seen just once. V is TRBV30 and J is TRBJ1-1; TRBD1 might be the D (5 bases). CDR1 and CDR2 from the germline V gene are GTSNPN and SVGIG (reference sequence). Between the trimmed V and J ends, which lost 5 bases and 1 base, there was a span of 8 bases. This CDR3 region has 12 residues. CDR3 DNA sequence: TGTGCCTGGGGGGCCGGGAACACTGAAGCTTTCTTT. Translation: CAWGAGNTEAFF. Drawing the rest from reference TRBV30 and TRBJ1-1, the complete variable domain is SQTIHQWPATLVQPVGSPLSLECTVEGTSNPNLYWYRQAAGRGLQLLFYSVGIGQISSEVPQNLSASRPQDRQFILSSKKLLLSDSGFYLCAWGAGNTEAFFGQGTRLTVV.

V and J are TRBV18 and TRBJ1-1, with D possibly matching TRBD1 (5 bases). From germline, CDR1 is KGHSH and CDR2 LQKENI. Trimming stripped 3 bases from V and 0 bases from J, with 8 bases between. The length of the CDR3 is 14 residues. Here the CDR3 reads CASSPDRMNTEAFF. The CDR3, as DNA: TGTGCCAGCTCACCCGACAGAATGAACACTGAAGCTTTCTTT.

This clone was recorded once. J is TRBJ2-3 and V is TRBV29-1; TRBD2 matches 8 bases. This CDR3 region has 13 residues. Germline assignment: CDR1 SQVTM and CDR2 ANQGSEA. The V and J ends lost 6 bases and 5 bases, in that order; junction bases with no gene match: 7. CDR3 sequence (DNA): TGCAGCGTAACCGGGACTAGACAAGATACGCAGTATTTT. As protein: CSVTGTRQDTQYF.

The chain couples TRBV7-8 to TRBJ2-1; TRBD1 matches 8 bases. The CDR3 covers 18 residues. The germline CDR1 and CDR2 sequences are SGHVS and FQNEAQ. V trimming: 5 bases; J trimming: 10 bases; junction bases outside the gene matches: 22. As DNA, the CDR3 is TGTGCCAGCAGCCTCCTCCCACCGGGTCCCGACAGGGGACGGGAGCAGTTCTTC. Protein: CASSLLPPGPDRGREQFF.

This clone is medium-sized in the sample. The chain links TRBV7-9 to TRBJ2-7, with 9 bases lining up with TRBD1. After removal of 5 bases from V and 3 bases from J, the junction contained 14 bases not matched to a gene. The CDR3 has 17 amino acids. Germline lookup yields CDR1 SEHNR and CDR2 FQNEAQ (reference sequence). CDR3 sequence: CASSPPLPDRGNYEQYF. The CDR3 coding sequence is TGTGCCAGCAGCCCCCCTTTGCCGGACAGGGGAAACTACGAGCAGTACTTC.

This clone was detected only a few times. J is TRBJ1-2 and V is TRBV4-1; a weak D match, TRBD1 (5 bases). CDR1 is MGHRA and CDR2 is YSYEKL in the germline V gene. The CDR3 length is 16 residues. Trimming cost V 3 bases and J 4 bases, with 18 bases left between them. CDR3 sequence reads: CASSQATGTQSYGYTF. CDR3 bases: TGCGCCAGCAGCCAGGCGACCGGGACTCAAAGCTATGGCTACACCTTC.

The chain employs TRBV6-1 and TRBJ2-7; 12 nucleotides agree with TRBD1. The ends lost 2 bases at V and 4 bases at J; junction bases unmatched: 6. The CDR3 sequence is 16 residues long. In germline, CDR1 is MNHNS, CDR2 SASEGT. The CDR3: CASSEQGQGARYEQYF. CDR3 in DNA: TGTGCCAGCAGTGAACAGGGACAGGGGGCAAGATACGAGCAGTACTTC.

The CDR3 DNA reads as TGTGCCGGGGGGAACTCGGCGGCGGGCGAGCAGTACTTC. Translating it yields CAGGNSAAGEQYF. The gene calls are TRBV28 and TRBJ2-7; possible D gene TRBD2, 6 bases. The CDR3 is 13 amino acids. Trimming removed 11 bases at V and 6 bases at J, with 20 bases between. Germline V gene sequence: CDR1 MDHEN, CDR2 SYDVKM.

The CDR3 loop is CASSRDSYYGYTF. CDR3 DNA sequence: TGTGCCAGCAGCCGCGACAGTTACTATGGCTACACCTTC. The chain is built from TRBV6-6 and TRBJ1-2; a possible D gene is TRBD1 (5 bases). Trimming took off 6 bases at V and 3 bases at J, with 11 bases between the two ends. Per germline, CDR1 MNHNY and CDR2 SVGAGI (reference sequence). CDR3 size: 13 residues.

The rearrangement links TRBV7-2 to TRBJ2-7, with 9 bases lining up with TRBD1. The CDR3 runs 14 residues. Germline-derived CDR1 and CDR2 are SGHTA and FQGNSA. Trimming cost V 6 bases and J 6 bases; bases outside gene matches: 9. CDR3 sequence reads: CASRRWTGESEQYF. The CDR3, as DNA: TGTGCCAGCAGAAGATGGACAGGGGAGAGCGAGCAGTACTTC.

The V and J genes are TRBV5-5 and TRBJ1-3, with D perhaps matching TRBD1 (6 bases). The germline CDR1 and CDR2 sequences are SGHKS and YYEKEE (reference sequence). The CDR3 extends over 15 amino acids. The V gene lost 2 bases and the J gene lost 4 bases, with 13 bases spanning the gap. The CDR3 sequence is CASSFRQAPGNTIYF. Here the CDR3 DNA reads TGTGCCAGCAGCTTTCGACAGGCTCCAGGAAACACCATATATTTT.

V is TRBV6-5 and J is TRBJ1-2; D is undetermined. There are 13 residues in the CDR3. CDR1 is MNHEY and CDR2 is SVGAGI in the germline V gene. Trimming pared 1 base from V and 8 bases from J, leaving 11 bases between. CDR3: CASSYYSGKGYTF. The DNA for the CDR3 is TGTGCCAGCAGTTACTATTCGGGAAAAGGCTACACCTTC.